Listed here are 19 T cell receptor beta chains from one sample, sequenced in a study of Ad26.COV2.S vaccination and SARS-CoV-2 variants. Sequenced by immunoSEQ multiplex PCR; TCRdb stores in-frame clones only, minus some. The table has about 440,000 clones, 90% seen once. Treatment of the sample: over 15 received Ad26.COV2.S at low or high dose, single or two shots; roughly five received placebo; per-sample allocation not given. Material that was analyzed had been drawn on day 63 after the first vaccine or placebo injection. This material consisted of peripheral blood, taken in a trial of Ad26.COV2.S vaccine versus placebo. These receptors came from a person aged 18-65 years who received the Ad26.COV2.S COVID-19 vaccine or a placebo.

V is TRBV7-9 and J is TRBJ2-3, with 10 bases identical to TRBD2. The CDR3 sequence is 15 residues long. J lost 2 bases, V lost 5 bases, and 4 bases had no gene match. Germline V gives CDR1 SEHNR, CDR2 FQNEAQ (reference sequence). This CDR3 is CASSLSGRLTDTQYF. CDR3 nucleotides: TGTGCCAGCAGCCTTAGCGGGAGGCTCACAGATACGCAGTATTTT.

J is TRBJ1-2 and V is TRBV27; D is perhaps TRBD1 (5 bases). The length of the CDR3 is 13 residues. Germline V CDR1 and CDR2: MNHEY, SMNVEV (reference sequence). V lost 5 bases to trimming and J lost 4 bases, with 11 bases between them. CDR3 region: CASSGRDRYGYTF. The CDR3 DNA follows: TGTGCCAGCAGTGGACGGGACCGCTATGGCTACACCTTC.

The J gene is TRBJ1-4, the V gene TRBV28; TRBD1 might be the D (6 bases). Germline values: CDR1 MDHEN, CDR2 SYDVKM. This CDR3 has 14 residues. V was trimmed by 10 bases and J by 4 bases, leaving 16 bases between them. CDR3 region: CATAGGQINEKLFF. As DNA, the CDR3 is TGTGCCACCGCCGGGGGGCAGATTAATGAAAAACTGTTTTTT.

V and J are TRBV4-3 and TRBJ1-4, with D perhaps TRBD1 (5 bases). V lost 3 bases to trimming and J lost 4 bases, with 30 bases between them. Germline values: CDR1 LGHNA, CDR2 YSLEER. CDR3 size: 21 residues. The CDR3: CASSQMEAGGAPVPFNEKLFF. CDR3 in DNA: TGCGCCAGCAGCCAGATGGAGGCCGGGGGTGCCCCGGTCCCCTTTAATGAAAAACTGTTTTTT.

This rearrangement joins TRBV14 to TRBJ2-1, with 8 bases aligning to TRBD2. V was clipped by 3 bases and J by 6 bases; unmatched bases: 10. Germline assignment: CDR1 SGHDN and CDR2 FVKESK. The CDR3 has 16 residues. The DNA for the CDR3 is TGTGCCAGCAGCCAGTTAGCGGGACTTATACGCAATGAGCAGTTCTTC. Protein: CASSQLAGLIRNEQFF.

The chain is built from TRBV25-1 and TRBJ2-1; no firm D call. The V end lost 3 bases, the J end lost 9 bases, and 24 bases lay between the germline ends. Germline V gene lookup returns CDR1 MGHDK and CDR2 SYGVNS. The CDR3 length is 17 residues. CDR3: CASSDTRIPLVDSEQFF. The CDR3 region has the DNA TGTGCCAGCAGTGATACCAGGATCCCCCTTGTCGATAGTGAGCAGTTCTTC.

The gene calls are TRBV28 and TRBJ2-3; TRBD2 agrees at 12 bases. The CDR3 spans 24 residues. Germline V CDR1 and CDR2: MDHEN, SYDVKM. Trimming took 5 bases from V and 0 from J; bases not matched to a gene: 27. CDR3 coding DNA: TGTGCCAGCAGTCTTTTCCCGGGACAGGGAGGGAGACTAGCGGGAGCAGGGAGCACAGATACGCAGTATTTT. Encoded protein: CASSLFPGQGGRLAGAGSTDTQYF. Full variable domain (missing parts from reference TRBV28 and TRBJ2-3): DVKVTQSSRYLVKRTGEKVFLECVQDMDHENMFWYRQDPGLGLRLIYFSYDVKMKEKGDIPEGYSVSREKKERFSLILESASTNQTSMYLCASSLFPGQGGRLAGAGSTDTQYFGPGTRLTVL.

The rearrangement joins TRBV6-1 to TRBJ1-4; no reliable D call. The germline V and J ends were trimmed by 2 bases and 11 bases, with 12 bases remaining between them. The CDR3 runs to 13 residues. Germline V gene data show CDR1 as MNHNS and CDR2 as SASEGT. CDR3 in DNA: TGTGCCAGCAGTGAAAGAGCAGGAGCCAAACTGTTTTTT. Translating gives CASSERAGAKLFF.

This clone was recorded only once. The gene calls are TRBV10-3 and TRBJ1-3; possibly TRBD1 for D (5 bases). CDR1 and CDR2 (germline): ENHRY, SYGVKD. Trimming took off 0 bases at V and 0 bases at J, with 9 bases between the two ends. This CDR3 is 16 amino acids long. Here the CDR3 reads CAISESRGLSGNTIYF. As DNA, the CDR3 is TGTGCCATCAGTGAGTCTAGGGGACTCTCTGGAAACACCATATATTTT.

This clone has a single count. This rearrangement joins TRBV12-5 to TRBJ2-5; 11 bases agree with TRBD1. CDR3 size: 16 residues. Per germline, CDR1 LGHNT and CDR2 FRNRAP. V lost 4 bases to trimming and J lost 1 base; unmatched junction nucleotides: 5. In DNA form, the CDR3 reads TGTGCTAGTGGTTCCACCGGGACAGGGGGCCAAGAGACCCAGTACTTC. Translation: CASGSTGTGGQETQYF. Together with reference TRBV12-5 and TRBJ2-5, the CDR3 gives the full variable domain: DARVTQTPRHKVTEMGQEVTMRCQPILGHNTVFWYRQTMMQGLELLAYFRNRAPLDDSGMPKDRFSAEMPDATLATLKIQPSEPRDSAVYFCASGSTGTGGQETQYFGPGTRLLVL.

The CDR3 coding sequence is TGTGCCACCCCCAGCCAGGGGTTCTACAATGAGCAGTTCTTC. Amino acid sequence: CATPSQGFYNEQFF. The chain links TRBV30 to TRBJ2-1; D possibly corresponds to TRBD1 (6 bases). Trimming removed 8 bases from V and 3 bases from J, with 17 bases in between. Germline V CDR1 and CDR2: GTSNPN, SVGIG (reference sequence). CDR3 length: 14 amino acids.

The V call is TRBV5-1, the J call TRBJ2-2, with 9 bases that match TRBD1. Germline CDR1 and CDR2: SGHRS and YFSETQ. The CDR3 sequence is 15 residues long. The V and J ends lost 6 bases and 3 bases, in that order; junction bases with no gene match: 6. CDR3 in DNA: TGCGCCAGCACCCGGGACAGGGTAGACACCGGGGAGCTGTTTTTT. This codes for CASTRDRVDTGELFF.

The J gene is TRBJ2-1, the V gene TRBV4-3; 9 nucleotides line up with TRBD2. This CDR3 has 15 amino acids. Germline-derived CDR1 and CDR2 are LGHNA and YSLEER. The V segment lost 4 bases and the J segment 8 bases; nucleotides outside the gene matches: 9. This CDR3 reads CASSPVVAGAHEQFF. The CDR3 nucleotides read TGCGCCAGCAGCCCGGTGGTAGCGGGAGCCCATGAGCAGTTCTTC.

V is TRBV7-9 and J is TRBJ2-5; D gene ambiguous. Per germline, CDR1 SEHNR and CDR2 FQNEAQ (reference sequence). The CDR3 runs 17 residues. V was shortened by 0 bases and J by 2 bases, with 16 bases between the two germline ends. The CDR3, as DNA: TGTGCCAGCAGCTTAGCGAGCTCCTGGTCAGGACAAGAGACCCAGTACTTC. Protein sequence: CASSLASSWSGQETQYF.

This chain uses TRBV11-2 with TRBJ1-6; D is perhaps TRBD1 (5 bases). The germline V gene encodes CDR1 SGHAT and CDR2 FQNNGV. V lost 1 base and J lost 4, with 14 bases in between. This CDR3 spans 17 amino acids. The CDR3 sequence: CASSLGAEGWYNSPLHF. The CDR3 DNA follows: TGTGCCAGCAGCTTAGGGGCTGAGGGGTGGTATAATTCACCCCTCCACTTT.

The CDR3 loop reads CASSLLGRVLVTGELFF. CDR3 nucleotides: TGTGCCAGCAGTTTATTGGGCAGGGTGCTGGTCACCGGGGAGCTGTTTTTT. The rearrangement uses TRBV27 and TRBJ2-2; perhaps TRBD1 as D (5 bases). Trimming left V 1 base short and J 4 bases short, with 16 bases between. CDR1 MNHEY and CDR2 SMNVEV come from the germline V gene (reference sequence). This CDR3 is 17 amino acids long.

This rearrangement joins TRBV11-2 to TRBJ2-3; 9 bases match TRBD2. Losses at the gene ends were 4 bases for V and 7 bases for J; bases not matched to a gene: 6. This CDR3 spans 14 amino acids. Germline loops: CDR1 SGHAT, CDR2 FQNNGV. The CDR3 region has the DNA TGTGCCAGCAGCTCAGGACTAGCGTATAATACGCAGTATTTT. This encodes CASSSGLAYNTQYF.

This chain uses TRBV3-1 (or the pseudogene TRBV3-2) with TRBJ2-1; tentatively, D is TRBD2 (5 bases). This CDR3 has 15 amino acids. V dropped 0 bases and J dropped 9 bases, with 15 bases sitting between them. In germline, CDR1 is LGHDT, CDR2 YNNKEL (reference sequence). CDR3 residues: CASSQDRGLPGEQFF. The CDR3, as DNA: TGTGCCAGCAGCCAAGATCGTGGACTCCCCGGTGAGCAGTTCTTC.

The chain is built from TRBV7-2 and TRBJ1-1; D remains unclear. The length of the CDR3 is 13 residues. The V end was cut by 5 bases, the J end by 2 bases, with 9 bases between. Germline V gene data show CDR1 as SGHTA and CDR2 as FQGNSA. The CDR3 protein is CASSVKTNTEAFF. CDR3 nucleotides: TGTGCCAGCAGCGTAAAAACTAACACTGAAGCTTTCTTT.